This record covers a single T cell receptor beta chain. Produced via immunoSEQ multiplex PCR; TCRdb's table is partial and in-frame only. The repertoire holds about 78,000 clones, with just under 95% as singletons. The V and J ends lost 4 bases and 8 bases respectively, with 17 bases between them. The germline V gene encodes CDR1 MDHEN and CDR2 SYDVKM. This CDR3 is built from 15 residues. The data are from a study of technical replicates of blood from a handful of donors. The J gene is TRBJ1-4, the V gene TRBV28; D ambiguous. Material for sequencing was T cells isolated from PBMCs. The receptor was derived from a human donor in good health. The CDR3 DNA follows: TGTGCCAGCAGTTCGATCGGAGGGAGCGGGGAAAAACTGTTTTTT. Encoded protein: CASSSIGGSGEKLFF.